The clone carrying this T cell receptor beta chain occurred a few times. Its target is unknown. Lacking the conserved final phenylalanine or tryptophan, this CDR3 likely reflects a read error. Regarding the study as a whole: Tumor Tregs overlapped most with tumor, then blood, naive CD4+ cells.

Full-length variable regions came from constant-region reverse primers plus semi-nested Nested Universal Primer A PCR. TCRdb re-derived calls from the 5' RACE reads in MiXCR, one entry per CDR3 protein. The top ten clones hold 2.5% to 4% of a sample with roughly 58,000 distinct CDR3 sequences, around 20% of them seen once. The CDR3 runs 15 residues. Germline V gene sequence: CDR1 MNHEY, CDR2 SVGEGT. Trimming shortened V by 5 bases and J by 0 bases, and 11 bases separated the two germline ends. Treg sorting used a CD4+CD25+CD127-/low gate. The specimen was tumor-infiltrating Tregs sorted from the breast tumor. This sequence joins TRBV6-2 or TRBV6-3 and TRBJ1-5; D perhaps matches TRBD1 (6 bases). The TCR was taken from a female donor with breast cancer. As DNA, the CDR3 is TGTGCCAGCAGTCGCCGGACAGATAGCAATCAGCCCCAGCATCTT. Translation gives CASSRRTDSNQPQHL.